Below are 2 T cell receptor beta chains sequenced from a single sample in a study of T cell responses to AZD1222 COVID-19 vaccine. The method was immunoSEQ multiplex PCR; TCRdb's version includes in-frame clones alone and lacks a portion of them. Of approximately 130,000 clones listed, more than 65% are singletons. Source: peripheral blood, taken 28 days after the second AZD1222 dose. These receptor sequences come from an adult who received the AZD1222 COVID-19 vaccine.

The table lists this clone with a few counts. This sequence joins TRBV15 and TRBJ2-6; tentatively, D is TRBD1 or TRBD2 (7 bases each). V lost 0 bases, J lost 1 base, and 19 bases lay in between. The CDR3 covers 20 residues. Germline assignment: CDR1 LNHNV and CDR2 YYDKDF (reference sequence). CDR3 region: CATSRDIGNRGGSGANVLTF. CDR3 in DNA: TGTGCCACCAGCAGAGATATAGGAAACAGGGGAGGGTCTGGGGCCAACGTCCTGACTTTC. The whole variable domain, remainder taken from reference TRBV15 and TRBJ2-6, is DAMVIQNPRYQVTQFGKPVTLSCSQTLNHNVMYWYQQKSSQAPKLLFHYYDKDFNNEADTPDNFQSRRPNTSFCFLDIRSPGLGDTAMYLCATSRDIGNRGGSGANVLTFGAGSRLTVL.

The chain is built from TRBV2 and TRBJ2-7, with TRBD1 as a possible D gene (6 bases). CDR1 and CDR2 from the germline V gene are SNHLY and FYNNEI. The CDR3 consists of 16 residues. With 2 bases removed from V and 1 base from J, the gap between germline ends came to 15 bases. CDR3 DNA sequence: TGTGCCAGCAGTGAATTCCAGGGGATAGTTTCCTACGAGCAGTACTTC. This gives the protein CASSEFQGIVSYEQYF.